The entry that follows covers one T cell receptor (beta chain) sequence. CDR3 length: 15 residues. Per the germline V gene, CDR1 is SGHRS and CDR2 is YFSETQ. V lost 3 bases and J 1 base, leaving 13 bases between the germline ends. The assay was immunoSEQ multiplex PCR, and TCRdb's table has in-frame clones only and misses some. This table has just over 80,000 clones, about 86% appearing once. The data derive from a study of blood T cell repertoires in COVID-19. Study summary: Both acute and convalescent COVID-19 samples were obtained from the United States, Italy and Spain.

The sequence came from a man older than 75 with acute or convalescent COVID-19. This chain links TRBV5-1 with TRBJ2-5; tentative D call: TRBD1 (5 bases). Sequencing used peripheral blood. The CDR3 nucleotides read TGCGCCAGCAGCTACAATGGGGCAGTCCAAGAGACCCAGTACTTC. This translates into CASSYNGAVQETQYF.